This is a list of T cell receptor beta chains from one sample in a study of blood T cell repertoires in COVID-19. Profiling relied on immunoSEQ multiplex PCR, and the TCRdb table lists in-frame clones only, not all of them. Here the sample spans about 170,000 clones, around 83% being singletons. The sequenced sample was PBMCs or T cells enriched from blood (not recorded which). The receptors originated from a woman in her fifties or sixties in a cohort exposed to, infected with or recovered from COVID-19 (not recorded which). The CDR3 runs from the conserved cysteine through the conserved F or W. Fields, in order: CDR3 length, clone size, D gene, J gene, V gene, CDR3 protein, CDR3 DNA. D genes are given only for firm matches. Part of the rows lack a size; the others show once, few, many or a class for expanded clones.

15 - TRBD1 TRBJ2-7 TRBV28 CASSPQGVPTDRVYF TGTGCCAGCAGTCCTCAGGGGGTCCCGACCGACCGCGTATACTTC
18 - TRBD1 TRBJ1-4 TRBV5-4 CASSVLRDRGTTNEKLFF TGTGCCAGCAGCGTGCTCCGGGACAGGGGAACAACTAATGAAAAACTGTTTTTT
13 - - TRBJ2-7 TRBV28 CASSPGSDGEQYF TGTGCCAGCAGCCCAGGCAGTGATGGCGAGCAGTACTTC
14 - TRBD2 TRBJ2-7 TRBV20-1 CSASPASGTGEQYF TGCAGTGCTAGTCCGGCTAGCGGGACGGGCGAGCAGTACTTC
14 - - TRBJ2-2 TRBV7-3 CASSYSRGSGELFF TGTGCCAGCAGCTATTCGAGGGGGAGCGGGGAGCTGTTTTTT
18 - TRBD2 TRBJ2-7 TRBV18 CASSRWGLAGGFSYEQYF TGTGCCAGCTCACGATGGGGACTAGCGGGGGGGTTCTCCTACGAGCAGTACTTC
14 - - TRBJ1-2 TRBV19 CASSINDRPNGYTF TGTGCCAGTAGTATAAACGACAGGCCTAACGGCTACACCTTC
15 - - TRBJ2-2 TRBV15 CATSRDRSGAGELFF TGTGCCACCAGCAGAGATCGAAGCGGTGCAGGGGAGCTGTTTTTT
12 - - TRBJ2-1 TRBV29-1 CSVQTSYNEQFF TGCAGCGTCCAAACTTCCTACAATGAGCAGTTCTTC
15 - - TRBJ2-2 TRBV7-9 CASSLVFGKTGELFF TGTGCCAGCAGCTTAGTTTTCGGGAAAACCGGGGAGCTGTTTTTT
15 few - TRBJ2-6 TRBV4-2 CASSPRDSGANVLTF TGTGCCAGCAGCCCCAGGGACTCTGGGGCCAACGTCCTGACTTTC
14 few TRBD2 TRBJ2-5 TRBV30 CAWSVLAGEETQYF TGTGCCTGGAGTGTACTAGCGGGAGAGGAGACCCAGTACTTC
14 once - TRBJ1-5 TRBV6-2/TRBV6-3 CASSNGGGNQPQHF TGTGCCAGCAGTAACGGGGGGGGTAACCAGCCCCAGCATTTT
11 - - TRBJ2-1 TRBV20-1 CSARLDYTGFF TGCAGTGCTAGGTTGGACTACACTGGGTTCTTC
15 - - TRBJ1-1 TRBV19 CASSAEGRVNTEAFF TGTGCCAGTAGCGCCGAGGGGAGGGTGAACACTGAAGCTTTCTTT
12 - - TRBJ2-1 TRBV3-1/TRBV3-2 CASSRRVNEQFF TGTGCCAGCAGCCGCAGGGTGAATGAGCAGTTCTTC
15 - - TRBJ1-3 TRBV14 CASSQGTVSGNTIYF TGTGCCAGCAGCCAAGGGACAGTCTCTGGAAACACCATATATTTT
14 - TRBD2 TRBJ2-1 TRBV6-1 CASSDGGSYNEQFF TGTGCCAGCAGTGACGGCGGGAGTTACAATGAGCAGTTCTTC
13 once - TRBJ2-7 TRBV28 CASRRGGSYEQYF TGTGCCAGCAGAAGGGGGGGCTCCTACGAGCAGTACTTC
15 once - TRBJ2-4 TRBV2 CASSDGAGPKNIQYF TGTGCCAGCAGTGATGGGGCGGGACCCAAAAACATTCAGTACTTC
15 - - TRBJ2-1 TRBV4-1 CASSQQAGFYNEQFF TGCGCCAGCAGCCAACAGGCCGGTTTCTACAATGAGCAGTTCTTC
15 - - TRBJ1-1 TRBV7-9 CASSLALGEGTEAFF TGTGCCAGCAGCTTAGCGCTAGGGGAGGGCACTGAAGCTTTCTTT
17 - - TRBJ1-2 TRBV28 CASSSIVGTPFNYGYTF TGTGCCAGCAGTTCAATCGTGGGGACACCTTTTAACTATGGCTACACCTTC
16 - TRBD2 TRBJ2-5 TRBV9 CASSVDIGGGQETQYF TGTGCCAGCAGCGTAGATATCGGGGGAGGGCAAGAGACCCAGTACTTC
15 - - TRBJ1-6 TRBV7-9 CASSTLQGGNSPLHF TGTGCCAGCAGCACTTTACAGGGTGGAAATTCACCCCTCCACTTT
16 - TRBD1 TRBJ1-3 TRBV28 CASSKGRDSSGNTIYF TGTGCCAGCTCAAAAGGGCGGGACAGCTCTGGAAACACCATATATTTT
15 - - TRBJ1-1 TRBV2 CASSQQGSVYTEAFF TGTGCCAGCAGTCAGCAGGGTTCGGTTTACACTGAAGCTTTCTTT
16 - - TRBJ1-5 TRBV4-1 CASSQDPLVSSQPQHF TGCGCCAGCAGCCAAGATCCTCTTGTTAGCTCTCAGCCCCAGCATTTT
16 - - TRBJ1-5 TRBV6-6 CASRSGGYLSNQPQHF TGTGCCAGCAGGTCCGGAGGTTACCTAAGCAATCAGCCCCAGCATTTT
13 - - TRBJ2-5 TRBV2 CASSDWTSETQYF TGTGCCAGCAGTGATTGGACTTCGGAGACCCAGTACTTC